This T cell receptor (beta chain) derives from a study of T cell repertoires in urothelial bladder cancer. Study-wide findings and caveats: Benign specimens had a median approximately 12% infiltrating lymphocyte percentage. Carcinoma specimens had fewer T cells than benign specimens. Up to about 15% of carcinoma infiltrating lymphocytes belonged to one T-cell clone.

CDR1 is SGHTA, CDR2 FQGNSA, per germline. The CDR3 has 15 amino acids. The V and J ends lost 4 bases and 11 bases, in that order; junction bases with no gene match: 10. This clone is judged medium-sized (0.01 to 0.1%). Its cognate antigen is unknown. Data came from immunoSEQ multiplex PCR; TCRdb stores just in-frame clones and leaves some out. The sample lists about 13,000 clones, 60% to 70% seen once, with 7% to 9.5% in the top ten. The J gene is TRBJ1-6, the V gene TRBV7-2; the match to TRBD1 covers 8 bases. This clonotype was obtained from a human donor with urothelial carcinoma. Sequencing was carried out using tumor-infiltrating cells from bladder cancer. CDR3 sequence (DNA): TGTGCCAGCAGCTCGGTGACAGGGGAGGAACCACCCCTCCACTTT. This encodes CASSSVTGEEPPLHF.